These 2 T cell receptor beta chains share one sample of origin, sequenced in a study of shared clonotypes between healthy human individuals. The protocol was immunoSEQ multiplex PCR, while the TCRdb copy is restricted to in-frame clones and leaves out a portion. The table shows approximately 2,200,000 clones, with roughly 91% occurring only once. CD45RO-negative, CCR7-selected cells formed the naive CD8 fraction, which excluded terminally differentiated effector memory CD45RA+ cells. The sample taken for sequencing was naive CD8+ T cells from PBMCs. These receptors originate from a man between 18 and 29 years old in good health. Some clones in this sample may be carry-over from other donors' samples.

V and J are TRBV6-1 and TRBJ2-3; 7 bases agree with TRBD2. The germline gives CDR1 MNHNS, CDR2 SASEGT. The CDR3 spans 15 residues. J lost 6 bases, V lost 6 bases, and 12 bases had no gene match. As DNA, the CDR3 is TGTGCCAGCAGGGGGTGGCGGGGACTAAAGGATACGCAGTATTTT. Its protein product is CASRGWRGLKDTQYF.

Comments on this clone: Other DNA sequences in the same sample also yield this CDR3. The chain combines TRBV9 with TRBJ2-7; D is tentatively TRBD1 or TRBD2 (5 bases each). Germline loops: CDR1 SGDLS, CDR2 YYNGEE. Trimming stripped 1 base from V and 5 bases from J, with 13 bases between. The CDR3 totals 14 residues. The CDR3 DNA reads as TGTGCCAGCAGCGTATTTGAGGGGAGCCACGAGCAGTACTTC. Encoded protein: CASSVFEGSHEQYF.